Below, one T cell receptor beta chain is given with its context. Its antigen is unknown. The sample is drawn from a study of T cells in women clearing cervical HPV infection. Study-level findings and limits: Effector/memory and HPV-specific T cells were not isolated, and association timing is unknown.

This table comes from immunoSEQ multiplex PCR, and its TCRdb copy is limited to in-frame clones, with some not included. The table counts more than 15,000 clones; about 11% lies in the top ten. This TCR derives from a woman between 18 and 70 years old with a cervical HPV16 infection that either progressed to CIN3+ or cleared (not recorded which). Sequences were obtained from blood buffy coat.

CDR3 DNA, as far as it was read: TGTGCCAGCATACCCCCGGGTAGGGAGACC. This translates into CASIPPGRET. The CDR3 reads in full as CASIPPGRETQYF. The chain has TRBV7-9 and TRBJ2-5, with D unclear. The sequenced fragment ends 3 residues before the CDR3 boundary, so the rest is inferred from the germline J gene. Germline V lookup: CDR1 SEHNR, CDR2 FQNEAQ (reference sequence). V was shortened by 7 bases and J by 5 bases, with 14 bases between the two germline ends. The CDR3 is 13 amino acids.